This T cell receptor (beta chain) originates from a study of T cell responses to AZD1222 COVID-19 vaccine. Whole-study context: Combined were second doses at about 4 or about 12 weeks.

Note on this clone: Its antigen remains unknown.

Study-level results: Reports say nearly half of spike-specific TCRs go after unmutated variant regions. No repertoire was sampled before or during the peak T cell response, only after it.

This table comes from immunoSEQ multiplex PCR, and its TCRdb copy is limited to in-frame clones, with some not included. This sample has some 110,000 clones, with about 88% found just once. CDR1 GTSNPN and CDR2 SVGIG come from the germline V gene (reference sequence). The CDR3 has 10 residues. V was trimmed by 8 bases and J by 5 bases, leaving 9 bases between them. This sequence joins TRBV30 and TRBJ1-2; D gene unclear. This sample comprised peripheral blood, obtained on day 0 of AZD1222 vaccination. This TCR was sampled from an adult in good health. CDR3 nucleotides: TGTGCCGAGTCCTCTTATGGCTACACCTTC. Translating it yields CAESSYGYTF.